These 10 T cell receptor beta chains were all obtained from the same sample, sequenced in a study of human thymus T cells. Generated by immunoSEQ multiplex PCR, the TCRdb table keeps only in-frame clones and is missing some. The table records some 50,000 clones, roughly 94% of them present only once. What was sequenced was blood. The receptors were sampled from a girl in the first two years of life with a congenital heart defect but otherwise immunologically healthy.

V is TRBV15 and J is TRBJ2-4, with D maybe TRBD2 (6 bases). Trimming pared 5 bases from V and 0 bases from J, leaving 20 bases between. Germline V gives CDR1 LNHNV, CDR2 YYDKDF (reference sequence). The CDR3 spans 18 residues. The CDR3 nucleotides are TGTGCCACCAGCCCAAGACTAGAAGTTACTCTAGCCAAAAACATTCAGTACTTC. It encodes CATSPRLEVTLAKNIQYF.

The chain couples TRBV28 to TRBJ1-2; 7 bases line up with TRBD1. Trimming removed 8 bases from V and 4 bases from J; junction bases left unmatched: 7. CDR3 length: 13 amino acids. CDR1 is MDHEN and CDR2 is SYDVKM in the germline V gene. The CDR3 nucleotides are TGTGCCAGCTCGTGGGACAGCGTCTATGGCTACACCTTC. Translating gives CASSWDSVYGYTF.

This clone was seen once. This rearrangement joins TRBV27 to TRBJ1-5, with 8 bases that match TRBD1. With V trimmed by 5 bases and J by 0 bases, 6 bases remained unmatched. The CDR3 sequence is 16 residues long. The germline V gene has CDR1 MNHEY and CDR2 SMNVEV (reference sequence). CDR3 DNA: TGTGCCAGCAGTGGACAGGGATCCCATAGCAATCAGCCCCAGCATTTT. Protein sequence: CASSGQGSHSNQPQHF.

The V and J genes are TRBV19 and TRBJ2-3; the match to TRBD1 covers 10 bases. The length of the CDR3 is 17 residues. Germline V CDR1 and CDR2: LNHDA, SQIVND (reference sequence). V trimming: 6 bases; J trimming: 2 bases; junction bases outside the gene matches: 11. The CDR3, as DNA: TGTGCCAGTAGCCTTACCTGGGACAGGGGATTCACAGATACGCAGTATTTT. Protein product: CASSLTWDRGFTDTQYF. The variable domain in full, with the rest retrieved from reference TRBV19 and TRBJ2-3, is DGGITQSPKYLFRKEGQNVTLSCEQNLNHDAMYWYRQDPGQGLRLIYYSQIVNDFQKGDIAEGYSVSREKKESFPLTVTSAQKNPTAFYLCASSLTWDRGFTDTQYFGPGTRLTVL.

The chain uses TRBV5-1 and TRBJ2-1; TRBD2 aligns across 10 bases. Trimming took 0 bases from V and 9 from J; bases not matched to a gene: 6. This CDR3 spans 15 amino acids. Germline CDR1 and CDR2: SGHRS and YFSETQ. The DNA of the CDR3 is TGCGCCAGCAGCTTGGGAGCTAGCGGGAGAGGTGAGCAGTTCTTC. The encoded protein is CASSLGASGRGEQFF. Based on the CDR3 plus reference TRBV5-1 and TRBJ2-1, the full variable domain is KAGVTQTPRYLIKTRGQQVTLSCSPISGHRSVSWYQQTPGQGLQFLFEYFSETQRNKGNFPGRFSGRQFSNSRSEMNVSTLELGDSALYLCASSLGASGRGEQFFGPGTRLTVL.

The J gene is TRBJ1-5, the V gene TRBV6-5, with D unresolved. The ends were cut back, 0 bases at V and 5 bases at J, with 8 bases in the middle. CDR1 MNHEY and CDR2 SVGAGI come from the germline V gene. The CDR3 runs 14 residues. CDR3: CASSYSIGHQPQHF. The CDR3 nucleotides read TGTGCCAGCAGTTACTCGATCGGCCATCAGCCCCAGCATTTT.

The chain uses TRBV6-6 and TRBJ2-7, with TRBD1 matching over 7 bases. Germline V gene data show CDR1 as MNHNY and CDR2 as SVGAGI (reference sequence). V dropped 5 bases and J dropped 1; count of bases not matched to a gene: 5. The CDR3 is made up of 14 amino acids. This CDR3 reads CASSTTGLSYEQYF. The CDR3 nucleotides read TGTGCCAGCAGTACGACAGGGCTATCCTACGAGCAGTACTTC.

This clone was seen a single time. The chain is built from TRBV6-5 and TRBJ1-1; 7 bases are a match to TRBD1. The CDR3 sequence is 14 residues long. The V segment lost 4 bases and the J segment 4 bases; nucleotides outside the gene matches: 6. Germline V CDR1 and CDR2: MNHEY, SVGAGI. The CDR3 nucleotides read TGTGCCAGCAGTTTCGGACAGGTGGGCACTGAAGCTTTCTTT. It yields the protein CASSFGQVGTEAFF.

This clone was counted a few times. This sequence joins TRBV7-2 and TRBJ2-2, with TRBD2 matching over 9 bases. The V segment lost 3 bases and the J segment 2 bases; nucleotides outside the gene matches: 10. Per the germline V gene, CDR1 is SGHTA and CDR2 is FQGNSA. This CDR3 spans 18 amino acids. CDR3 bases: TGTGCCAGCAGCTTTACGCGCGGTAGCGGGAGAAACACCGGGGAGCTGTTTTTT. Its translation: CASSFTRGSGRNTGELFF.

CDR3 sequence: CASSFRGLADQETQYF. The CDR3 nucleotides are TGTGCCAGCAGTTTTAGAGGACTAGCGGACCAAGAGACCCAGTACTTC. V gene TRBV28 combines with J gene TRBJ2-5, with TRBD2 matching 10 bases. The CDR3 consists of 16 residues. The ends lost 3 bases at V and 0 bases at J; junction bases unmatched: 4. Germline CDR1 and CDR2: MDHEN and SYDVKM.